This TCR beta chain stems from a study of cytomegalovirus exposure and HLA in healthy donors (dated by TCRdb to about 2017). Regarding the research as a whole: An earlier analysis of about 530 of the donors reported 276 Gb of sequence data and about 120 million unique TCR beta sequences obtained from approximately 180 million T cells. Around 300 gigabases of sequencing data and 80 million or so unique TCR sequences were included in an early release covering over 600 HLA-typed donors. Of the 398 genotyped donors, about 84% fell in the genetic ancestry cluster associated with self-reported Caucasian donors. The aim of the study was to test whether cataloging public T cell receptors could identify signatures of past pathogen exposure. Using immunosequencing, the study profiled T cell repertoires from roughly 650 subjects and related those repertoires to cytomegalovirus serostatus. Besides the first cohort of under 700 subjects, a separate validation cohort made up of over 95 different subjects was used. To predict cytomegalovirus infection status, the study combined high-throughput TCR immunosequencing, statistical association of individual TCRs with disease status, and machine learning. A later analysis re-examined previously published TCR beta repertoires from more than 600 donors and added high-resolution HLA genotyping to investigate patterns of TCR occurrence. Rather than using new phenotypic data, the later analysis identified candidate immune exposures from TCR beta sequences and from how often those sequences occurred across donors. An earlier analysis of several hundred of the donors used high-throughput TCR beta sequencing to judge whether each TCR beta V gene segment behaved as functional or pseudogenic. Donor age, sex, ethnicity and CMV serostatus were collected together with the repertoire data. Genome-wide SNP genotypes for about 55% of the roughly 670 donors were used in a later genetic analysis, which treated that subset as a discovery cohort. Every repertoire in the discovery cohort had been generated on one and the same sequencing platform. HLA typing included class I and class II loci at four-digit resolution. The number of donors typed differed by locus, with roughly 620-640 for A, B, C, DRB1 and DQB1, approximately 500 for DQA1, 606 for DPA1, and some 440 for DPB1. Several DR-DQ haplotypes were handled as single units for association and clustering, since linkage in the cohort was strong. Among 300 to 500 genotyped donors of the cohort, an average of about 220,000 unique TCR beta nucleotide sequences was sequenced per donor, of which about 19% were non-productive. Overall study outcomes, separate from this receptor: The study listed 150 to 200 TCR beta chains as associated with cytomegalovirus. Only TCR beta chains were sequenced in this cohort, and the absence of alpha or paired-chain data limited detectable features. A later genetic analysis associated a missense DCLRE1C variant with V-gene and J-gene trimming of TCR beta chains, and an independent cohort replicated the association. In a later analysis, HLA-associated TCR beta chains showed more clonal expansion and lower generation probabilities than non-associated chains that were equally common. The 87-base-pair reads could not distinguish some IMGT-functional V segments, including TRBV6-2 and TRBV6-3, so those segments were excluded. For the cohort, immune exposure information was limited to CMV serostatus. Specific HLA alleles were associated with about 17,000 TCR beta sequences at a false discovery rate of 0.05 in a later analysis. In both the original and validation cohorts, the classifier was reported to diagnose cytomegalovirus status with high specificity and sensitivity. Across donors, most TCR sequences were observed very rarely, whereas some public TCRs were present in many individuals. In a later analysis, several top co-occurrence clusters were reported to appear linked to parvovirus B19, influenza, CMV and Epstein-Barr virus. A later analysis found that TCR association rates varied across HLA loci, with DRB1 alleles showing the most associated TCRs and HLA-C alleles the fewest. Because counts were too low, approximately 18 rarely observed V segments, including chromosome 9 orphons, were excluded from the earlier analysis of 587 of the donors. A cluster of highly shared sequence variants was judged likely to represent a technical artifact of the sequencing pipeline. In an earlier analysis of 500 to 650 of the donors, most TCR beta V segments appeared in productive rearrangements about 90% or about 30% of the time, broadly matching IMGT annotations. Because HLA typing was missing for some donors at each locus, association tests included only the typed subset. Three of the identified cytomegalovirus-associated TCR beta chains were confirmed in vitro to be specific for cytomegalovirus antigens. A later analysis found that most CMV-associated TCR beta chains appeared HLA-restricted, with HLA associations seemingly driven largely by CMV exposure. Strong co-occurrence of HLA alleles, especially DR and DQ, made assigning TCR associations to individual alleles difficult. In a later genetic analysis, fewer N-insertions in productive TCRs were reported among donors in an Asian-associated ancestry cluster than the approximately 710-donor mean. Roughly uniform sequencing depth across donors was assumed in presence/absence analyses, although this assumption may not hold. A further reported finding was that TCR beta sequences accurately predicted the HLA-A and HLA-B alleles for most subjects in the first cohort. Correlated functional status among segregating V segments might be attributable to linkage disequilibrium, but an unknown experimental factor could not be ruled out. The authors suggested that the approach could potentially be generalized to other disease states and immunological phenotypes.

For CDR1 and CDR2, the germline V gene lists MNHEY and SVGAGI. The CDR3, from cysteine to phenylalanine, totals 12 residues. Only the CDR3 DNA is retained, 36 bases long and in frame from the first base. The cohort consisted of fewer than 700 healthy bone marrow donors. At the time of sampling, every cohort member was nominally healthy, though immune exposures that went unrecorded were likely present. The donor tested CMV seropositive and was one of the 289 seropositive cohort members. Every donor gave a peripheral blood sample, and the peripheral blood mononuclear cells from that sample were used for TCR beta sequencing. Genomic DNA extraction from the blood cell samples was performed with the Qiagen DNeasy Blood Extraction Kit. The library came from the immunoSEQ multiplex PCR assay. For the multiplex PCR, a mixture combining 60 forward primers for TCR Vbeta segments and 13 reverse primers for TCR Jbeta segments was used. The CDR3 region of rearranged TCR beta genes was amplified from genomic DNA by a multiplex PCR assay. The amplified TCR beta libraries were sequenced on the Illumina HiSeq System as 87-base-pair reads. In the paper's pipeline: Across the 600 to 700 repertoires, a later analysis counted 75 million to 90 million unique TCR beta chains, roughly 11 million of which were shared by at least two donors. Raw reads were error-corrected and collapsed into unique sequences by a nearest-neighbor algorithm in which closely related sequences were merged to remove PCR and sequencing errors. To assign V, D and J gene segments, CDR3 sequences were aligned to IMGT reference sequences. Each retained sequence needed at least a six-nucleotide match to both a V gene segment and a J gene segment. A rearrangement counted as productive if the CDR3 had no stop codons and remained in frame with V and J, and every other rearrangement counted as non-productive. CDR3 was defined by IMGT convention, running from the second conserved V-encoded cysteine to the conserved J-encoded phenylalanine. In an earlier analysis of 587 of the donors, sequences lacking an unambiguous match to a single V gene segment were excluded. An earlier analysis of fewer than 750 of the donors classified V segments as functional when productive rearrangements were above 56.7% and as segregating when the standard deviation between donors was above 5%. To diagnose cytomegalovirus status from the catalog of TCR beta chain sequences, a statistical classification framework was built. V and J gene assignment, in a later analysis, came from comparing TCR nucleotide sequences with IMGT/GENE-DB human TR gene sequences. In a later analysis, CDR3 sequences and most-parsimonious VDJ recombination scenarios were assigned using the TCRdist pipeline. A later analysis defined each TCR beta chain by its CDR3 amino acid sequence plus V-gene family, and excluded reads lacking a unique V-gene family. A later analysis removed 550 to 700 highly shared, low-generation-probability nucleotide sequences to deal with suspected cross-contamination and a sequencing artifact. For each public chain, a later analysis derived a clonal expansion index from normalized ranks of inferred template counts within each repertoire. In a later analysis, generation probabilities were computed with a VDJ recombination model fitted to out-of-frame rearrangements, and the resulting probabilities were checked against IGoR. A later analysis scored TCR-TCR, TCR-HLA and TCR-CMV co-occurrence with hypergeometric tests, applying a repertoire-size bias correction to TCR pairs. False discovery rates were estimated in a later analysis by permuting HLA or CMV assignments 20 times. In a later analysis, co-occurring TCRs were grouped with DBSCAN, and TCRdist sequence similarity was added when clustering was performed within HLA-allele-positive subsets. Co-occurrence clustering excluded repertoires with fewer than 30,000 or more than 120,000 public chains, plus five with anomalous nucleotide sharing. TCRdb re-hosts the immuneACCESS table, in-frame sequences only. Its copies lack some clones; in the studies checked, an unresolved V gene accounts for under half of them, and the cause for the rest is not known. That table furnishes V, J and clone size, whereas the DNA furnished D and trimming. The sample has under 200,000 clones on record, more than 80% of them singletons. Of the sample, 2% to 3% falls within the top ten clones.

For this clone: What antigen it recognizes has not been identified. Compared with germline, one end of the junction differs, possibly owing to a read error. The sample contains more than one DNA sequence encoding this CDR3.

The clonotype originates from a woman aged 50 to 60 in good health and CMV-seropositive. Sequences were obtained from PBMCs. The chain joins TRBV6-5 to TRBJ1-5, with TRBD1 tentatively as D gene (6 bases match). The DNA sequence follows: TGTGCCAGGCCGCAGGGGAATCAGCCTCAGCATTTT. This gives the protein CARPQGNQPQHF.